The next 21 T cell receptor beta chains were all read from a single sample in a study of patients and donors after allogeneic stem cell transplantation. TCRdb re-analysed the RT-PCR reads in MiXCR, keeping a single row per CDR3 protein. The sample has roughly 960,000 distinct CDR3 sequences, roughly 18% seen once; the top ten hold roughly 6%. The sample consisted of blood, either unsorted or a sorted T cell fraction (not recorded which). These TCRs come from a human donor who was either an allogeneic HSCT recipient or a stem cell or donor lymphocyte infusion donor (not recorded which). It is not recorded whose cells these are; they may come from a transplant donor.

This clonotype was observed a handful of times. The chain joins TRBV3-1 to TRBJ2-5, with D possibly matching TRBD2 (5 bases). The V gene's germline CDR1 is LGHDT and CDR2 YNNKEL (reference sequence). The ends were cut back, 4 bases at V and 5 bases at J, with 17 bases in the middle. The CDR3 is 15 amino acids. CDR3 DNA sequence: TGTGCCAGCAGCCCCCGGTCACGGGGTTGGGAGACCCAGTACTTC. Protein sequence: CASSPRSRGWETQYF.

The chain has TRBV29-1 and TRBJ2-3, with D perhaps matching TRBD2 (6 bases). The V and J ends lost 6 bases and 5 bases respectively, with 21 bases between them. Germline V lookup: CDR1 SQVTM, CDR2 ANQGSEA. The CDR3 covers 15 residues. The CDR3 here is CSVAGGAGPRDTQYF. In DNA, the CDR3 is TGCAGCGTCGCGGGCGGGGCAGGGCCGAGAGATACGCAGTATTTT.

This clonotype turned up a few times. The chain uses TRBV4-2 and TRBJ1-4; 7 positions agree with TRBD1. Germline CDR1 reads LGHNA; CDR2 reads YNFKEQ. V shed 1 base, J shed 4 bases, and the junction held 3 bases outside the gene matches. CDR3 length: 15 amino acids. In DNA, the CDR3 is TGTGCCAGCAGCCAAGGGCAGGGGGGTAATGAAAAACTGTTTTTT. It yields the protein CASSQGQGGNEKLFF.

The chain joins TRBV12-3 or TRBV12-4 to TRBJ1-1, with D unresolved. Trimming took 7 bases from V and 8 from J, leaving 11 bases between them. The CDR3 is 11 amino acids. As DNA, the CDR3 is TGTGCCAGCATAAACAGATGGGAAGCTTTCTTT. Translation: CASINRWEAFF.

This chain uses TRBV3-1 with TRBJ2-1, with a weak D call TRBD1 (5 bases). CDR3 length: 16 amino acids. The germline V and J ends were trimmed by 1 base and 2 bases, with 12 bases remaining between them. The germline V gene encodes CDR1 LGHDT and CDR2 YNNKEL (reference sequence). The CDR3 DNA is TGTGCCAGCAGCCAAGGTCGGCCAGGGCCCTACAATGAGCAGTTCTTC. Translated: CASSQGRPGPYNEQFF.

This sequence joins TRBV21-1 and TRBJ2-7; the D call in the table, TRBD2, was not verified against the DNA. TRBV21-1 is a pseudogene segment. The CDR3 spans 14 residues. CDR3 residues: CASSKGGLSYEQYF. DNA of the CDR3: TGTGCCAGCAGCAAAGGGGGACTGTCCTACGAGCAGTACTTC.

There are many counts of this clonotype. The chain carries TRBV28 and TRBJ1-5; D ambiguous. Looked up from germline, CDR1 is MDHEN and CDR2 is SYDVKM. The CDR3 length is 14 residues. Trimming pared 4 bases from V and 6 bases from J, leaving 13 bases between. The CDR3 loop reads CASSYPAQGQPQHF. CDR3 nucleotide sequence: TGTGCCAGCAGTTACCCGGCGCAAGGTCAGCCCCAGCATTTT.

J is TRBJ2-7 and V is TRBV12-3 or TRBV12-4; tentative D call: TRBD2 (6 bases). Trimming removed 7 bases from V and 7 bases from J, with 14 bases in between. The CDR3 sequence is 12 residues long. CDR3 sequence (DNA): TGTGCCAGCACCGTAGTGGGGGGAGAGCAGTACTTC. This sequence encodes CASTVVGGEQYF.

V and J are TRBV7-3 and TRBJ2-7, with TRBD2 matching 8 bases. CDR1 is SGHTA, CDR2 FQGTGA, per germline. Losses at the gene ends were 5 bases for V and 0 bases for J; bases not matched to a gene: 9. This CDR3 comprises 16 residues. The CDR3 bases are TGTGCCAGCAGCCCAAGCAGCGGGGGTTACTCCTACGAGCAGTACTTC. Translated: CASSPSSGGYSYEQYF. The full variable domain, with the rest looked up from reference TRBV7-3 and TRBJ2-7, is GAGVSQTPSNKVTEKGKYVELRCDPISGHTALYWYRQSLGQGPEFLIYFQGTGAADDSGLPNDRFFAVRPEGSVSTLKIQRTERGDSAVYLCASSPSSGGYSYEQYFGPGTRLTVT.

V is TRBV12-3 or TRBV12-4 and J is TRBJ2-3; TRBD2 aligns across 11 bases. The CDR3 runs 18 residues. V dropped 3 bases and J dropped 1; count of bases not matched to a gene: 9. CDR3 region: CASSFYLAGGLRTDTQYF. CDR3 in DNA: TGTGCCAGCAGTTTCTACCTAGCGGGAGGTCTGCGCACAGATACGCAGTATTTT.

The J gene is TRBJ2-3, the V gene TRBV4-2; no clear D gene. Trimming removed 0 bases from V and 5 bases from J, with 6 bases in between. This CDR3 has 13 residues. Germline values: CDR1 LGHNA, CDR2 YNFKEQ. The CDR3 is CASSQETLDTQYF. CDR3 nucleotides: TGTGCCAGCAGCCAAGAGACACTAGATACGCAGTATTTT.

The chain recombines TRBV21-1 with TRBJ2-5; the table's D gene call, TRBD2, was not cross checked with the DNA. TRBV21-1 is annotated as a pseudogene. The CDR3 contains 20 residues. The CDR3 coding sequence is TGTGCCAGCAGCACCCGCTCCGGGACTAGCGGGAGTTGGAGCCAAGAGACCCAGTACTTC. This gives the protein CASSTRSGTSGSWSQETQYF.

Only a few counts were recorded for this clonotype. The genes are TRBV4-3 and TRBJ2-1; 14 bases are a match to TRBD2. Germline trimming cut 1 base from V and 10 bases from J; bases unmatched to any gene: 9. The CDR3 spans 17 residues. CDR1 and CDR2 (germline): LGHNA, YSLEER. This CDR3 reads CASSQGRLAGGPREQFF. The CDR3 region has the DNA TGCGCCAGCAGCCAAGGGAGACTAGCGGGGGGGCCGAGGGAGCAGTTCTTC.

This clonotype occurred a few times. The CDR3 loop reads CATSRSGTLGYTF. Here the CDR3 DNA reads TGTGCCACCAGCAGATCCGGGACGTTGGGCTACACCTTC. The genes are TRBV15 and TRBJ1-2, with D perhaps TRBD1 (5 bases). Per the germline V gene, CDR1 is LNHNV and CDR2 is YYDKDF (reference sequence). This CDR3 contains 13 residues. V was trimmed by 2 bases and J by 8 bases, leaving 12 bases between them.

The table lists this clonotype with a few counts. The chain joins TRBV12-3 or TRBV12-4 to TRBJ2-2; 7 bases align to TRBD2. The CDR3 sequence is 15 residues long. Trimming removed 8 bases from V and 5 bases from J; junction bases left unmatched: 11. CDR3 coding DNA: TGTGCCAGCCTCCTGGGGGGGGAAGGAACCGGGGAGCTGTTTTTT. It encodes CASLLGGEGTGELFF.

This clonotype was seen only a few times. This chain links TRBV15 with TRBJ2-2; 9 bases line up with TRBD2. The junction had 5 bases not matched to a gene; V was cut back by 3 bases and J by 3 bases. The CDR3 runs 16 residues. The germline V gene encodes CDR1 LNHNV and CDR2 YYDKDF (reference sequence). The CDR3 spells CATSSPSGAYTGELFF. The CDR3 region has the DNA TGTGCCACCAGCAGTCCTAGCGGGGCATACACCGGGGAGCTGTTTTTT.

This clonotype occurred a few times. The genes are TRBV5-6 and TRBJ2-3, with D perhaps assigned TRBD1 or TRBD2 (6 bases each). Germline CDR1 reads SGHDT; CDR2 reads YYEEEE. V was clipped by 3 bases and J by 5 bases, with 13 bases between them. The length of the CDR3 is 14 residues. The CDR3 DNA is TGTGCCAGCAGCTCACCGGGGGCCGGAGATACGCAGTATTTT. This encodes CASSSPGAGDTQYF. Combining the CDR3 with reference TRBV5-6 and TRBJ2-3 gives the whole variable domain DAGVTQSPTHLIKTRGQQVTLRCSPKSGHDTVSWYQQALGQGPQFIFQYYEEEERQRGNFPDRFSGHQFPNYSSELNVNALLLGDSALYLCASSSPGAGDTQYFGPGTRLTVL.

J is TRBJ2-1 and V is TRBV20-1, with 11 nucleotides matching TRBD2. The V gene end was trimmed by 5 bases and the J gene end by 8 bases; junction bases not matched to a gene: 11. The CDR3 covers 15 residues. CDR1 is DFQATT and CDR2 is SNEGSKA in the germline V gene (reference sequence). DNA for the CDR3: TGCAGTGCTGAACGACTAGCGGGACTGGTCTATGAGCAGTTCTTC. Residues: CSAERLAGLVYEQFF.

This clonotype was seen once. This chain uses TRBV11-3 with TRBJ2-1; D might be TRBD2 (6 bases). This CDR3 spans 13 amino acids. From germline, CDR1 is SGHNT and CDR2 YENEEA. The V end lost 4 bases, the J end lost 8 bases, and 12 bases lay between the germline ends. This CDR3 is CASSSGRGDEQFF. The CDR3 DNA reads as TGTGCCAGCAGCTCGGGACGCGGGGATGAGCAGTTCTTC.

This chain joins TRBV12-3 or TRBV12-4 and TRBJ2-3, with 9 bases that match TRBD2. This CDR3 region has 15 residues. Germline trimming cut 5 bases from V and 9 bases from J; bases unmatched to any gene: 12. CDR3 sequence: CASSPLAGLSETQYF. CDR3 DNA sequence: TGTGCCAGCAGTCCGCTAGCGGGATTATCTGAGACGCAGTATTTT.

This clonotype has only a few counts. The chain couples TRBV9 to TRBJ1-2; D is unclear. The V end lost 2 bases, the J end lost 2 bases, and 10 bases lay between the germline ends. The CDR3 is 14 amino acids. Per germline, CDR1 SGDLS and CDR2 YYNGEE. DNA for the CDR3: TGTGCCAGCAGCGTCTCCCTTGGGAACTATGGCTACACCTTC. This gives the protein CASSVSLGNYGYTF.